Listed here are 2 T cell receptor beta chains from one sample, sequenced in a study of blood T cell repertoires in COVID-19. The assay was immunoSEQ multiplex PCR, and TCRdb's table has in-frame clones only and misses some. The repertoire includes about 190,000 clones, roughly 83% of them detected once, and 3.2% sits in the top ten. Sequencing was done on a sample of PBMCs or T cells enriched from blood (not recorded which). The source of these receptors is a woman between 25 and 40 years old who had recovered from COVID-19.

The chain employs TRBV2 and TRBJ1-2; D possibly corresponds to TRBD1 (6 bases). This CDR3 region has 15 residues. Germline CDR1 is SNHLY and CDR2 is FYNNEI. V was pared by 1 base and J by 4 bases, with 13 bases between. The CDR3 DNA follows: TGTGCCAGCAGTGAAGAGGGCAGGGGCCCCTATGGCTACACCTTC. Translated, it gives CASSEEGRGPYGYTF.

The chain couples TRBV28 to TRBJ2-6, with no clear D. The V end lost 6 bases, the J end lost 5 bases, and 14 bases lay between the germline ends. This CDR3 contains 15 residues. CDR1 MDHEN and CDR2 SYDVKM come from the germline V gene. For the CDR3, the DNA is TGTGCCAGCAGCCAGACTCCCGGCCGGGCCAACGTCCTGACTTTC. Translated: CASSQTPGRANVLTF.